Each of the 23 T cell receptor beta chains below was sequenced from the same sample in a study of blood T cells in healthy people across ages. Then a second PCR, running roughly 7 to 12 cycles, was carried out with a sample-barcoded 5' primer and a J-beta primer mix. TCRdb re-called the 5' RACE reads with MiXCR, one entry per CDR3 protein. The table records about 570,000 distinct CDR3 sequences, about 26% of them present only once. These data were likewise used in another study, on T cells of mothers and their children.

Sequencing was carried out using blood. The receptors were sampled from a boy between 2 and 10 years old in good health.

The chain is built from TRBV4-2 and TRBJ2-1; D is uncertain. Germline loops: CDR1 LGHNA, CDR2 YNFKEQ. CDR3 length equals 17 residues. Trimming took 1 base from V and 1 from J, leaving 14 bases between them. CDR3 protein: CASSQALAAVSYNEQFF. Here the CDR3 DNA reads TGTGCCAGCAGCCAAGCACTCGCGGCCGTGTCCTACAATGAGCAGTTCTTC.

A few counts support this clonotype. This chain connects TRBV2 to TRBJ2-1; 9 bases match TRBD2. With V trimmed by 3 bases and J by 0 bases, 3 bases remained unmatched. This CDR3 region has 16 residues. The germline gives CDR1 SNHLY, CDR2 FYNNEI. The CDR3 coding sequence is TGTGCCAGCAGTGACCTTAGCGGGAGCTCCTACAATGAGCAGTTCTTC. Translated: CASSDLSGSSYNEQFF.

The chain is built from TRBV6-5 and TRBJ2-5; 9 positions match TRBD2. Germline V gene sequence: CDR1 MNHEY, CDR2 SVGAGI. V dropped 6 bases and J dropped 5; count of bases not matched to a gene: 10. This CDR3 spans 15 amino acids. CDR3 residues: CASRTASGAAETQYF. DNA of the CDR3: TGTGCCAGCAGGACAGCTAGCGGGGCTGCGGAGACCCAGTACTTC.

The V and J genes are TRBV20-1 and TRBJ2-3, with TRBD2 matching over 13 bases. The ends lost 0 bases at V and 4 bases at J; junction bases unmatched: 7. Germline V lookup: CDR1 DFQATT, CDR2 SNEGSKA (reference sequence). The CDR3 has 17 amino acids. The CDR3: CSARDLRTSGSSDTQYF. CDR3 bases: TGCAGTGCTAGAGATCTCCGGACTAGCGGGAGTTCAGATACGCAGTATTTT.

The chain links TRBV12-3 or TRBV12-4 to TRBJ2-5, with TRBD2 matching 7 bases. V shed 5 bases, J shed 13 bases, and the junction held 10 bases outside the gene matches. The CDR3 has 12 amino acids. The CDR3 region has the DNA TGTGCCAGCAGTCCGGACATGGGCGGGGGGTACTTC. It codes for CASSPDMGGGYF.

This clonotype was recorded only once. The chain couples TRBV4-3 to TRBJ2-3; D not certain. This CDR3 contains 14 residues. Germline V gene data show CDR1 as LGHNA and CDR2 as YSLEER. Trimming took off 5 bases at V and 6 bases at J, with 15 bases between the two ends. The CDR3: CASSEGKSQDTQYF. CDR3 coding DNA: TGCGCCAGCAGCGAAGGGAAGTCCCAGGATACGCAGTATTTT.

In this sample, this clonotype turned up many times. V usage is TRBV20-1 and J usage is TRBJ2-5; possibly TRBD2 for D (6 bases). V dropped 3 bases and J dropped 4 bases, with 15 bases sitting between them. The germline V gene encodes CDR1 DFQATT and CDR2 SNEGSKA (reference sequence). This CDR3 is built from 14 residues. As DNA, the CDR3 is TGCAGTGCTAGTGACCCCGCAGCGGGAGAGACCCAGTACTTC. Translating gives CSASDPAAGETQYF.

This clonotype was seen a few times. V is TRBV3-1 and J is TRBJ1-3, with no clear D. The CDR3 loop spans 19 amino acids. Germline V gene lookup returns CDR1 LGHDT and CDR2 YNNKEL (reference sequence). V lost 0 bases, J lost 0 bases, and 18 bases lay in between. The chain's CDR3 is CASSQDRAPTSPSGNTIYF. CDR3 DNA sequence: TGTGCCAGCAGCCAAGATCGGGCACCGACCTCACCCTCTGGAAACACCATATATTTT.

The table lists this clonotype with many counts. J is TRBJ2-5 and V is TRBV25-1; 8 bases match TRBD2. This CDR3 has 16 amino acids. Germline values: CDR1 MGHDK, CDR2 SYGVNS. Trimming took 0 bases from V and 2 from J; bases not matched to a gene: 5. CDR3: CASSEYGSGAQETQYF. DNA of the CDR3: TGTGCCAGCAGTGAATACGGTAGCGGGGCTCAAGAGACCCAGTACTTC.

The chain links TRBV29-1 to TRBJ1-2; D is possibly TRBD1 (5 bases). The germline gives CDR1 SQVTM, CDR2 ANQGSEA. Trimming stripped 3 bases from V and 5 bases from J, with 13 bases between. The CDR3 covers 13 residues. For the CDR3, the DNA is TGCAGCGTTGAGAGCAGGGCGATATATGGCTACACCTTC. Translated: CSVESRAIYGYTF.

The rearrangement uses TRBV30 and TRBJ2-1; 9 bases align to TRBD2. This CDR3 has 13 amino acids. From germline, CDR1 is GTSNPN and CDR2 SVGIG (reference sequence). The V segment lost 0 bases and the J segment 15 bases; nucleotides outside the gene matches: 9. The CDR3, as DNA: TGTGCCTGGAGTGTAAGAGAAAGCGGGAGGCGGTTCTTC. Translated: CAWSVRESGRRFF.

CDR3 in amino acids: CSAWSRVVAGGYTF. CDR3 sequence (DNA): TGCAGTGCTTGGTCCAGGGTAGTTGCTGGTGGCTACACCTTC. The rearrangement uses TRBV20-1 and TRBJ1-2; a possible D gene is TRBD1 (5 bases). Per germline, CDR1 DFQATT and CDR2 SNEGSKA (reference sequence). This CDR3 region has 14 residues. The ends were cut back, 5 bases at V and 7 bases at J, with 20 bases in the middle.

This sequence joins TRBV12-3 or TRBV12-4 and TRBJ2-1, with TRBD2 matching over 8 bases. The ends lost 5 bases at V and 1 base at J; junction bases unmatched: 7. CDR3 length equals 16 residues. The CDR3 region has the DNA TGTGCCAGCAGTGGGGGGCTAGCGGGTTCCTACAATGAGCAGTTCTTC. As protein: CASSGGLAGSYNEQFF.

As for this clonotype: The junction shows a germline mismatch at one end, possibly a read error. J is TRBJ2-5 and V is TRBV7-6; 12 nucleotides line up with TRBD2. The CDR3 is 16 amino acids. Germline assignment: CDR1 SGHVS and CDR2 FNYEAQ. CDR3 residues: CASSSLIRPSSGGELF. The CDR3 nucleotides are TGTGCCAGCAGCTCCCTTATAAGGCCTTCTAGCGGGGGGGAACTCTTC.

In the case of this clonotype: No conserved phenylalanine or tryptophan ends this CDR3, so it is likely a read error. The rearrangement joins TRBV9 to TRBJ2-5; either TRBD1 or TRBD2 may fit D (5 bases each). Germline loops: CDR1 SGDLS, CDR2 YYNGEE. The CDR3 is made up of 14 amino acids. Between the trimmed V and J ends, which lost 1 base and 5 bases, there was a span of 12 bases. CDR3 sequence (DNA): TGTGCCAGCAGCGTATCCGACAGAGGGGAGACCCAGTACCTC. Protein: CASSVSDRGETQYL.

CDR3 sequence reads: CASSYSFSGRAGETQYF. DNA of the CDR3: TGTGCCAGCAGTTACTCGTTTAGCGGGAGGGCCGGGGAGACCCAGTACTTC. The V gene is TRBV6-5, the J gene TRBJ2-5; TRBD2 matches at 11 bases. Trimming removed 0 bases from V and 5 bases from J; junction bases left unmatched: 8. CDR3 length: 17 amino acids. In germline, CDR1 is MNHEY, CDR2 SVGAGI.

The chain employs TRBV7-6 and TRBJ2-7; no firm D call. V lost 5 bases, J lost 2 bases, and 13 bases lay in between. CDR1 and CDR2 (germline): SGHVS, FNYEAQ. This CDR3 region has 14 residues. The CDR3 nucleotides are TGTGCCAGCAGCCCTGGCCGCCCTGCCTACGAGCAGTACTTC. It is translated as CASSPGRPAYEQYF.

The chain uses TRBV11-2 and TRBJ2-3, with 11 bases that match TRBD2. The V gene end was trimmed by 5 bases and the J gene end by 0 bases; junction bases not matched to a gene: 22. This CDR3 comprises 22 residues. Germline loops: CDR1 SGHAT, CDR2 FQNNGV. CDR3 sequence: CASSPSGAAIVAGGPSTDTQYF. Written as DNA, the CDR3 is TGTGCCAGCAGCCCTAGTGGGGCCGCTATCGTAGCGGGGGGGCCTAGCACAGATACGCAGTATTTT.

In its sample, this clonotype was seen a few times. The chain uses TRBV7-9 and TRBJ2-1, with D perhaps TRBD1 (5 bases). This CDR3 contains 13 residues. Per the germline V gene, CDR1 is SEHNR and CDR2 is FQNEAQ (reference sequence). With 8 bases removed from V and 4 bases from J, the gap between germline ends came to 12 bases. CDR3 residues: CASQGSSYNEQFF. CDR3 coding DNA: TGTGCCAGCCAGGGCTCGTCATACAATGAGCAGTTCTTC.

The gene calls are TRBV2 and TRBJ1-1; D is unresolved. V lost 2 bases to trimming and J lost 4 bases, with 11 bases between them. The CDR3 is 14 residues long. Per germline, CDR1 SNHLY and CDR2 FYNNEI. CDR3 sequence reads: CASSERMITTEAFF. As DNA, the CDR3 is TGTGCCAGCAGTGAAAGGATGATTACCACTGAAGCTTTCTTT.

The DNA for the CDR3 is TGTGCCAGCAGACGAAGGGGCTACCATGGGGAGGAGCAGTACTTC. Amino acid sequence: CASRRRGYHGEEQYF. This sequence joins TRBV3-1 and TRBJ2-7; D tentatively reads TRBD1 or TRBD2 (5 bases each). CDR1 and CDR2 (germline): LGHDT, YNNKEL (reference sequence). V lost 6 bases, J lost 7 bases, and 22 bases lay in between. The CDR3 is 15 amino acids.

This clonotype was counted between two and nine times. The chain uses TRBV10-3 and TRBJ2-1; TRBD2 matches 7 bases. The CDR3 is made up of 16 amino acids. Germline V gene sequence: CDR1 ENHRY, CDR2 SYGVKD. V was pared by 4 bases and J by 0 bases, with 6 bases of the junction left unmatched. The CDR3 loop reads CAISVKLASSYNEQFF. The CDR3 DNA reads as TGTGCCATCAGTGTCAAACTAGCGAGCTCCTACAATGAGCAGTTCTTC.

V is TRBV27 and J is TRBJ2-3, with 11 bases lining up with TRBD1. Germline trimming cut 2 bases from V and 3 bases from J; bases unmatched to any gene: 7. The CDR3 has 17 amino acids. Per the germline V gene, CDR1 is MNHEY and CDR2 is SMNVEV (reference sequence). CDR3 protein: CASSLRRGQGGTDTQYF. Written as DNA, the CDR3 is TGTGCCAGCAGTTTACGGAGGGGACAGGGGGGGACAGATACGCAGTATTTT.